This TCR beta chain was identified in a study of beta chain features in type 1 diabetes. Whole-study results and caveats: Patients with Type 1 diabetes showed moderately but significantly shorter TCRB CDR3s in all four CD4+ subsets. When VDJ junctions were examined, type 1 diabetes patients showed fewer insertions and more deletions. Among patients, naive, central memory and Treg TCRB repertoires appeared more similar than among healthy donors.

Every isolated RNA sample was fully reverse transcribed, so sequencing captured expressed TCRB transcripts. The data were produced by immunoSEQ multiplex PCR, yet TCRdb's version contains in-frame clones alone and is incomplete. The table has hundreds of thousands of clones, more than 12% seen once. CD4+ cells of the naive, central memory, regulatory and stem cell-like memory types were sorted via CD45RO/CCR7/CD25/CD127/CD95/CD27. Notes on this clone: Its antigen is not known.

V lost 6 bases, J lost 0 bases, and 12 bases lay in between. The CDR3 is 16 amino acids. Germline assignment: CDR1 SNHLY and CDR2 FYNNEI. The sequence was collected from a man between 18 and 35 years old with type 1 diabetes. V gene TRBV2 combines with J gene TRBJ2-6; D unresolved. The sequencing input was naive CD4+ T cells from blood. This chain's CDR3 is CASRKPGVSGANVLTF. As DNA, the CDR3 is TGTGCCAGCAGAAAGCCCGGCGTCTCTGGGGCCAACGTCCTGACTTTC. Drawing the rest from reference TRBV2 and TRBJ2-6, the complete variable domain is EPEVTQTPSHQVTQMGQEVILRCVPISNHLYFYWYRQILGQKVEFLVSFYNNEISEKSEIFDDQFSVERPDGSNFTLKIRSTKLEDSAMYFCASRKPGVSGANVLTFGAGSRLTVL.